What follows are 4 T cell receptor beta chains derived from one specimen sequenced in a study of pediatric ulcerative colitis. Profiling relied on immunoSEQ multiplex PCR, and the TCRdb table lists in-frame clones only, not all of them. Among 30,000 or so clones listed, approximately 82% were seen once. Sequencing was carried out using blood. Source of these receptors: a boy between 10 and 17 years old with severe ulcerative colitis.

The rearrangement links TRBV4-1 to TRBJ1-1; D remains ambiguous. Per the germline V gene, CDR1 is MGHRA and CDR2 is YSYEKL. This CDR3 is 13 amino acids long. V lost 0 bases and J 5 bases, leaving 7 bases between the germline ends. As DNA, the CDR3 is TGCGCCAGCAGCCAAGATTCAGAGACTGAAGCTTTCTTT. It codes for CASSQDSETEAFF.

This clone was found once. This chain connects TRBV7-9 to TRBJ2-1; 7 bases align to TRBD1. The CDR3 length is 16 residues. Per germline, CDR1 SEHNR and CDR2 FQNEAQ (reference sequence). Unmatched junction bases numbered 9, after V lost 5 bases and J lost 2 bases. The CDR3 here is CASSLPRGQAYNEQFF. In nucleotides, the CDR3 is TGTGCCAGCAGCCTTCCCCGCGGACAGGCCTACAATGAGCAGTTCTTC.

The rearrangement joins TRBV7-9 to TRBJ2-2, with a weak D call TRBD1 (6 bases). The length of the CDR3 is 14 residues. Germline CDR1 and CDR2: SEHNR and FQNEAQ (reference sequence). Between the trimmed V and J ends, which lost 4 bases and 6 bases, there was a span of 12 bases. The CDR3 region is CASSSHRVAGELFF. As DNA, the CDR3 is TGTGCCAGCAGCTCCCACAGGGTGGCCGGGGAGCTGTTTTTT.

This clone occurred a few times. The V gene is TRBV6-1, the J gene TRBJ1-5, with a weak D call TRBD1 (6 bases). In germline, CDR1 is MNHNS, CDR2 SASEGT. The CDR3 runs 16 residues. The ends were cut back, 4 bases at V and 0 bases at J, with 13 bases in the middle. The CDR3 region is CASSVHGGYSNQPQHF. CDR3 sequence (DNA): TGTGCCAGCAGTGTCCATGGGGGCTATAGCAATCAGCCCCAGCATTTT.